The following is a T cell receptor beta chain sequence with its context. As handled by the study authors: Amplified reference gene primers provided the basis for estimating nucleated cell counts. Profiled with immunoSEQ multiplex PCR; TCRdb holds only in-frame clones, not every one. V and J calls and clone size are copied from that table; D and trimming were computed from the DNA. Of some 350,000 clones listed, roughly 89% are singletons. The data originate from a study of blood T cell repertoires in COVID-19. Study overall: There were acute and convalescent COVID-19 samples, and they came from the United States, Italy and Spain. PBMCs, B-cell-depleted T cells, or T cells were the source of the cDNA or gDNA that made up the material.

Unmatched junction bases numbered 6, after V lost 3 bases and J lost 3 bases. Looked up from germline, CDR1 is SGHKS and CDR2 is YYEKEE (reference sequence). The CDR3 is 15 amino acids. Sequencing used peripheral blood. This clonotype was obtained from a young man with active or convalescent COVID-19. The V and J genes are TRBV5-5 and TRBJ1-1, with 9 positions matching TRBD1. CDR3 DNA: TGTGCCAGCAGCTGGGCGGGACAGGGCGACACTGAAGCTTTCTTT. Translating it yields CASSWAGQGDTEAFF.